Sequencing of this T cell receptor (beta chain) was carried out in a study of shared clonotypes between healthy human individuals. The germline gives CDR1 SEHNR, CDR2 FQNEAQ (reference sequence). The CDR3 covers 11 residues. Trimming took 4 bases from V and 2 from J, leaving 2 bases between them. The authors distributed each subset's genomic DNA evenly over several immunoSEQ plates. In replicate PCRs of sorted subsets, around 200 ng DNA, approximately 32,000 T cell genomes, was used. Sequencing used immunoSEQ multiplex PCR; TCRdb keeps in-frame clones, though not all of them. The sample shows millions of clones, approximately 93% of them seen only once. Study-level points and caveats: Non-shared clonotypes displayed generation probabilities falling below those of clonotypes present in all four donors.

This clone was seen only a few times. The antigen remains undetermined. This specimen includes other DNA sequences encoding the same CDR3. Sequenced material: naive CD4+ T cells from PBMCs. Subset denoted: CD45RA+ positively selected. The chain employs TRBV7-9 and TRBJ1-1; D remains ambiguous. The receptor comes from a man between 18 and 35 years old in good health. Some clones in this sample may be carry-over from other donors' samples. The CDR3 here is CASSSNTEAFF. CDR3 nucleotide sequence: TGTGCCAGCAGCTCCAACACTGAAGCTTTCTTT.